What follows are 6 T cell receptor beta chains derived from one specimen sequenced in a study of cytomegalovirus exposure and HLA in healthy donors. It was with 60 Vbeta and 13 Jbeta primers that the PCR ran. TCRdb's table, derived via immunoSEQ multiplex PCR, lists solely in-frame clones and lacks some. This table holds approximately 190,000 clones, roughly 85% found once. The specimen was PBMCs. The receptors shown here come from a woman in her late teens or twenties in good health and CMV-seronegative.

This chain uses TRBV20-1 with TRBJ2-5, with D unresolved. CDR1 and CDR2 (germline): DFQATT, SNEGSKA (reference sequence). This CDR3 region has 11 residues. V dropped 0 bases and J dropped 5 bases, with 4 bases sitting between them. The CDR3 region has the DNA TGCAGTGCTAGAGAACGGGAGACCCAGTACTTC. Its translation: CSARERETQYF.

The chain is built from TRBV6-5 and TRBJ2-1; D unclear. In germline, CDR1 is MNHEY, CDR2 SVGAGI. The CDR3 runs 15 residues. Trimming took off 8 bases at V and 4 bases at J, with 18 bases between the two ends. Here the CDR3 reads CASDMSRRSYNEQFF. The CDR3 DNA is TGTGCCAGCGACATGAGTCGCCGGTCATACAATGAGCAGTTCTTC.

The chain uses TRBV27 and TRBJ2-1, with TRBD1 matching 9 bases. Looked up from germline, CDR1 is MNHEY and CDR2 is SMNVEV (reference sequence). V lost 5 bases to trimming and J lost 3 bases; unmatched junction nucleotides: 5. This CDR3 has 15 amino acids. In DNA, the CDR3 is TGTGCCAGCAGTCCGGAGACAGGGGGCTACAATGAGCAGTTCTTC. Protein: CASSPETGGYNEQFF.

The genes are TRBV13 and TRBJ1-6; no firm D call. This CDR3 has 13 residues. CDR1 and CDR2 from the germline V gene are PRHDT and FYEKMQ (reference sequence). The V end was cut by 4 bases, the J end by 7 bases, with 8 bases between. The CDR3 here is CASSWAKNSPLHF. In nucleotides, the CDR3 is TGTGCCAGCAGCTGGGCCAAGAATTCACCCCTCCACTTT. The variable domain in full, with the rest retrieved from reference TRBV13 and TRBJ1-6, is AAGVIQSPRHLIKEKRETATLKCYPIPRHDTVYWYQQGPGQDPQFLISFYEKMQSDKGSIPDRFSAQQFSDYHSELNMSSLELGDSALYFCASSWAKNSPLHFGNGTRLTVT.

J is TRBJ1-2 and V is TRBV5-1; 10 nucleotides line up with TRBD1. Losses at the gene ends were 4 bases for V and 9 bases for J; bases not matched to a gene: 9. Germline assignment: CDR1 SGHRS and CDR2 YFSETQ. This CDR3 contains 14 residues. CDR3 loop: CASSPGTGACRYTF. The CDR3 DNA reads as TGCGCCAGCAGCCCCGGGACAGGGGCCTGTCGCTACACCTTC.

V and J are TRBV4-3 and TRBJ2-7; 7 nucleotides match TRBD2. The CDR3 consists of 15 residues. Germline trimming cut 0 bases from V and 4 bases from J; bases unmatched to any gene: 6. Germline CDR1 and CDR2: LGHNA and YSLEER. CDR3 sequence: CASSQDAAGDYEQYV. CDR3 bases: TGCGCCAGCAGCCAAGATGCGGCGGGGGATTACGAGCAGTACGTC.